The 25 T cell receptor beta chains presented below share a single source sample, sequenced in a study of blood T cell repertoires in COVID-19. Repertoires were generated with immunoSEQ multiplex PCR, while TCRdb's copy carries only in-frame clones and drops some. The top ten clones hold 2% to 2.5% of a sample with about 140,000 clones, about 89% of them seen once. The sample taken for sequencing was peripheral blood. The receptor set was obtained from a man aged 45-65 years with active COVID-19.

This clone occurred once. The chain combines TRBV12-3 or TRBV12-4 with TRBJ2-5, with D perhaps TRBD2 (7 bases). With 3 bases removed from V and 5 bases from J, the gap between germline ends came to 10 bases. This CDR3 has 13 amino acids. CDR3: CASSFGGAETQYF. The CDR3 coding sequence is TGTGCCAGCAGTTTTGGGGGGGCGGAGACCCAGTACTTC.

The J gene is TRBJ2-5, the V gene TRBV29-1, with 7 bases identical to TRBD1. The CDR3 runs to 13 residues. With V trimmed by 7 bases and J by 5 bases, 10 bases remained unmatched. Germline loops: CDR1 SQVTM, CDR2 ANQGSEA. The CDR3 spells CSEPWKDRETQYF. CDR3 in DNA: TGCAGCGAACCATGGAAGGACAGGGAGACCCAGTACTTC.

V gene TRBV3-1 (or the pseudogene TRBV3-2) combines with J gene TRBJ1-1; unclear D gene. CDR3 length: 12 residues. Germline loops: CDR1 LGHDT, CDR2 YNNKEL (reference sequence). Trimming removed 1 base from V and 10 bases from J, with 10 bases in between. Here the CDR3 reads CASSQGEALAFF. In DNA form, the CDR3 reads TGTGCCAGCAGCCAAGGGGAGGCCTTAGCTTTCTTT.

This sequence joins TRBV30 and TRBJ1-5; no clear D. The CDR3 is 15 amino acids. V lost 0 bases to trimming and J lost 0 bases, with 9 bases between them. Germline V gene lookup returns CDR1 GTSNPN and CDR2 SVGIG (reference sequence). The CDR3 bases are TGTGCCTGGAGTGTACAAAGTTATAGCAATCAGCCCCAGCATTTT. Amino acid sequence: CAWSVQSYSNQPQHF.

V gene TRBV27 combines with J gene TRBJ2-7; D is ambiguous. V dropped 2 bases and J dropped 2 bases, with 7 bases sitting between them. This CDR3 contains 13 residues. Germline CDR1 reads MNHEY; CDR2 reads SMNVEV (reference sequence). CDR3 DNA sequence: TGTGCCAGCAGTTTAGCCAGTCCCTACGAGCAGTACTTC. As protein: CASSLASPYEQYF.

CDR3 residues: CSARAGNTIYF. In DNA form, the CDR3 reads TGCAGTGCTAGGGCCGGAAACACCATATATTTT. V is TRBV20-1 and J is TRBJ1-3, with no clear D. V gave up 3 bases and J gave up 4 bases, with 4 bases separating them. This CDR3 region has 11 residues. CDR1 is DFQATT, CDR2 SNEGSKA, per germline (reference sequence).

CDR3 sequence: CASSGTGGPGEQYF. As DNA, the CDR3 is TGTGCCAGTAGCGGGACAGGGGGGCCCGGAGAGCAGTACTTC. V gene TRBV19 combines with J gene TRBJ2-7; 11 nucleotides line up with TRBD1. CDR1 and CDR2 from the germline V gene are LNHDA and SQIVND (reference sequence). V was pared by 6 bases and J by 7 bases, with 8 bases of the junction left unmatched. The CDR3 sequence is 14 residues long.

The chain combines TRBV6-6 with TRBJ1-1, with D perhaps matching TRBD1 (6 bases). CDR3 length equals 17 residues. CDR1 is MNHNY and CDR2 is SVGAGI in the germline V gene (reference sequence). V was trimmed by 5 bases and J by 1 base, leaving 20 bases between them. This CDR3 reads CASSPAPGGGRNTEAFF. The CDR3 DNA reads as TGTGCCAGCAGTCCCGCCCCGGGGGGCGGGAGGAACACTGAAGCTTTCTTT.

This rearrangement joins TRBV10-2 to TRBJ1-5; no clear D. The germline gives CDR1 WSHSY, CDR2 SAAADI. With 2 bases removed from V and 7 bases from J, the gap between germline ends came to 9 bases. The CDR3 has 13 amino acids. The CDR3 spells CASSEREKQPQHF. The DNA for the CDR3 is TGCGCCAGCAGTGAGCGAGAGAAGCAGCCCCAGCATTTT.

This clone was seen a handful of times. This chain connects TRBV11-3 to TRBJ1-1; weak D call: TRBD1 (6 bases). Germline V gene lookup returns CDR1 SGHNT and CDR2 YENEEA. V was clipped by 6 bases and J by 4 bases, with 12 bases between them. CDR3 size: 13 residues. The CDR3 bases are TGTGCCAGCAGACGACAGGCAACCACTGAAGCTTTCTTT. Its translation is CASRRQATTEAFF.

CDR3 sequence: CATERGGYEKLFF. For the CDR3, the DNA is TGTGCCACCGAGCGGGGGGGTTATGAAAAACTGTTTTTT. The chain recombines TRBV28 with TRBJ1-4, with D possibly matching TRBD1 (5 bases). Trimming removed 10 bases at V and 6 bases at J, with 15 bases between. Germline CDR1 is MDHEN and CDR2 is SYDVKM. The CDR3 length is 13 residues.

This chain links TRBV12-3 or TRBV12-4 with TRBJ2-7; D possibly corresponds to TRBD2 (5 bases). V was cut by 4 bases and J by 7 bases, with 11 bases left in between. This CDR3 is built from 12 residues. In DNA, the CDR3 is TGTGCCAGCAGTTCGGGAACGCTTGAGCAGTACTTC. It translates to CASSSGTLEQYF.

The chain carries TRBV7-8 and TRBJ2-1; 9 positions agree with TRBD2. The CDR3 loop spans 18 amino acids. With V trimmed by 0 bases and J by 6 bases, 12 bases remained unmatched. CDR1 is SGHVS, CDR2 FQNEAQ, per germline. The CDR3 region is CASSLAPGLAGAANEQFF. The CDR3 coding sequence is TGTGCCAGCAGCTTAGCGCCAGGGTTAGCGGGGGCCGCCAATGAGCAGTTCTTC.

The CDR3: CASSQPRTGGGNTIYF. DNA of the CDR3: TGCGCCAGCAGCCAACCCCGGACAGGGGGAGGAAACACCATATATTTT. The V call is TRBV4-1, the J call TRBJ1-3; TRBD1 matches 10 bases. Germline trimming cut 2 bases from V and 4 bases from J; bases unmatched to any gene: 5. Germline-derived CDR1 and CDR2 are MGHRA and YSYEKL. This CDR3 is built from 16 residues.

The chain combines TRBV27 with TRBJ2-7; perhaps TRBD2 as D (6 bases). Germline V lookup: CDR1 MNHEY, CDR2 SMNVEV (reference sequence). Trimming stripped 3 bases from V and 3 bases from J, with 9 bases between. This CDR3 spans 13 amino acids. The CDR3 coding sequence is TGTGCCAGCAGTTTCGGGGGTAACTACGAGCAGTACTTC. The encoded protein is CASSFGGNYEQYF.

The rearrangement uses TRBV19 and TRBJ1-2; TRBD1 agrees at 7 bases. The CDR3 is 13 residues long. Germline CDR1 is LNHDA and CDR2 is SQIVND (reference sequence). The J segment lost 3 bases and the V segment lost 4 bases, leaving 2 bases of the junction unmatched. The CDR3 loop reads CASSRTGDYGYTF. The CDR3 nucleotides are TGTGCCAGTAGTAGAACAGGGGACTATGGCTACACCTTC.

The chain links TRBV5-1 to TRBJ1-1, with 9 positions matching TRBD1. With V trimmed by 7 bases and J by 2 bases, 12 bases remained unmatched. The CDR3 length is 16 residues. Germline values: CDR1 SGHRS, CDR2 YFSETQ. DNA of the CDR3: TGCGCCAGCCGTCCGGGACAGGGAGGTCCCAACACTGAAGCTTTCTTT. It specifies CASRPGQGGPNTEAFF.

The genes are TRBV3-1 (or the pseudogene TRBV3-2) and TRBJ2-1, with 8 bases identical to TRBD1. The CDR3 spans 13 residues. Germline V gives CDR1 LGHDT, CDR2 YNNKEL (reference sequence). Trimming at V came to 5 bases and at J to 7 bases, leaving 4 bases not matched to a gene. CDR3 residues: CASSGQGWNEQFF. The CDR3 coding sequence is TGTGCCAGCAGCGGACAGGGATGGAATGAGCAGTTCTTC.

This clone occurred a few times. The V and J genes are TRBV5-5 and TRBJ2-5, with 8 positions matching TRBD2. Germline V CDR1 and CDR2: SGHKS, YYEKEE (reference sequence). J gave up 6 bases and V 3 bases, and 13 bases lay outside the gene matches. The CDR3 sequence is 16 residues long. The chain's CDR3 is CASSSAPAGGRKTQYF. In DNA form, the CDR3 reads TGTGCCAGCAGCTCGGCCCCTGCGGGGGGTAGGAAGACCCAGTACTTC. Drawing the rest from reference TRBV5-5 and TRBJ2-5, the complete variable domain is DAGVTQSPTHLIKTRGQQVTLRCSPISGHKSVSWYQQVLGQGPQFIFQYYEKEERGRGNFPDRFSARQFPNYSSELNVNALLLGDSALYLCASSSAPAGGRKTQYFGPGTRLLVL.

This clone came up a few times. This CDR3 is also generated by other DNA sequences in the sample. This sequence joins TRBV6-1 and TRBJ2-7; D is unresolved. The CDR3 consists of 12 residues. Germline V lookup: CDR1 MNHNS, CDR2 SASEGT. V lost 1 base and J lost 3, with 4 bases in between. The CDR3 loop is CASSEGGYEQYF. The CDR3 DNA is TGTGCCAGCAGTGAAGGCGGCTACGAGCAGTACTTC.

This chain joins TRBV3-1 (or the pseudogene TRBV3-2) and TRBJ1-4, with D unresolved. The germline V and J ends were trimmed by 3 bases and 5 bases, with 10 bases remaining between them. Germline values: CDR1 LGHDT, CDR2 YNNKEL (reference sequence). This CDR3 region has 14 residues. The CDR3 sequence is CASSHGTANEKLFF. The CDR3 DNA sequence: TGTGCCAGCAGCCATGGTACCGCGAATGAAAAACTGTTTTTT.

This chain connects TRBV14 to TRBJ2-7, with D maybe TRBD1 (6 bases). Germline V CDR1 and CDR2: SGHDN, FVKESK. CDR3 length equals 14 residues. V lost 4 bases, J lost 2 bases, and 12 bases lay in between. CDR3 residues: CASSRTQGTYEQYF. The CDR3 nucleotides read TGTGCCAGCAGCCGGACTCAGGGGACCTACGAGCAGTACTTC.

This sequence joins TRBV18 and TRBJ1-3; tentative D call: TRBD1 (6 bases). Trimming stripped 4 bases from V and 9 bases from J, with 22 bases between. The germline gives CDR1 KGHSH, CDR2 LQKENI. There are 16 residues in the CDR3. This CDR3 reads CASSRGQSEVSGTIYF. DNA for the CDR3: TGTGCCAGCTCACGCGGACAGTCAGAAGTGTCGGGCACCATATATTTT.

The chain recombines TRBV19 with TRBJ2-4; 11 bases map to TRBD2. CDR1 is LNHDA and CDR2 is SQIVND in the germline V gene (reference sequence). V shed 4 bases and J 12 bases; nucleotides not matched to a gene: 5. This CDR3 has 13 amino acids. The CDR3 DNA follows: TGTGCCAGTAGTAATAGCGGGGGGGATTCTCAGTACTTC. It is translated as CASSNSGGDSQYF.

The V and J genes are TRBV2 and TRBJ1-3; no reliable D call. The CDR3 runs 15 residues. CDR1 and CDR2 (germline): SNHLY, FYNNEI. The ends were cut back, 8 bases at V and 0 bases at J, with 14 bases in the middle. The CDR3 protein is CASGGRAHSGNTIYF. The CDR3 DNA follows: TGTGCCAGCGGAGGGCGGGCCCACTCTGGAAACACCATATATTTT.